This entry features one T cell receptor beta chain sequence. This record belongs to a study of PD-1 blockade in classical Hodgkin lymphoma. Sample time point: cycle 4 day 1 (C4D1), after less than 7 weeks of nivolumab. Every one of the patients relapsed after autologous stem cell transplantation (brentuximab vedotin exposure was variable). Using immunoSEQ multiplex PCR, the repertoire was profiled, and TCRdb retains in-frame clones only, with some absent. The sample carries roughly 25,000 clones, 72% recorded once. The ends were cut back, 8 bases at V and 2 bases at J, with 15 bases in the middle. CDR3 length: 14 residues. Germline V CDR1 and CDR2: MDHEN, SYDVKM.

The TCR originated in a human donor with classical Hodgkin lymphoma. The chain has TRBV28 and TRBJ1-1; D perhaps matches TRBD1 (6 bases). The sequencing used peripheral blood mononuclear cells (PBMCs), collected before the fourth cycle of nivolumab. The CDR3, as DNA: TGTGCCAGCGTTGGGGGCGCTTCAAACACTGAAGCTTTCTTT. This codes for CASVGGASNTEAFF.